The sequence of this T cell receptor (beta chain) was determined in a study of T cell repertoires in cytomegalovirus infection. For the study at large: Selected CMV epitopes included recently identified HLA-C-restricted ones as well as well-studied HLA-B-restricted ones. Findings and caveats of the study: HLA-C-restricted CMV clonotypes gave the most frequent clonotype in two of eight donors.

TCRdb processed the reads anew with MiXCR; each CDR3 protein has one entry. Among around 750,000 distinct CDR3 sequences listed, less than 35% were seen once. Of note for this clonotype: Its specificity is unknown.

The CDR3 is 16 residues long. Germline V CDR1 and CDR2: MNHEY, SVGAGI. V dropped 2 bases and J dropped 2; count of bases not matched to a gene: 6. The chain recombines TRBV6-5 with TRBJ2-1, with 7 bases fitting TRBD1. The sequence came from a human donor in good health (CMV status not recorded). Some clones in this sample may be carry-over from other donors' samples. The sample was cultured CD8+ T cells from PBMCs, taken from culture after CMV antigen stimulation. The CDR3 DNA is TGTGCCAGCAGTTACACCGGACAGGTTCCCTACAATGAGCAGTTCTTC. Protein: CASSYTGQVPYNEQFF.